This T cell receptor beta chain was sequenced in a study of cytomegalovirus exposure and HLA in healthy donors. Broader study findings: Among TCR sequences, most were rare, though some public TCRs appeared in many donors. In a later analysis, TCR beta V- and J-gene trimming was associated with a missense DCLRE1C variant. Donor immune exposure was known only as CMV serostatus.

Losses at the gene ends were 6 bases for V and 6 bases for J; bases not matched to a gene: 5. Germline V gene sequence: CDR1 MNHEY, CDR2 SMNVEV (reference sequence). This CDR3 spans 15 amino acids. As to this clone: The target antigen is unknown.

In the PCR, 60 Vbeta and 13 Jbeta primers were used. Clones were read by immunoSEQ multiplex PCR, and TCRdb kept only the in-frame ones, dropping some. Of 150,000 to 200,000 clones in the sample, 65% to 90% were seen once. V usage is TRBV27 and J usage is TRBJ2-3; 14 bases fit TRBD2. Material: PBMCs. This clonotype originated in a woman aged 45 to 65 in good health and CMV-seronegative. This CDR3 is CASRPGLAGADTQYF. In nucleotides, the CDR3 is TGTGCCAGCAGACCGGGACTAGCGGGAGCGGATACGCAGTATTTT.